This T cell receptor (beta chain) came from a study of blood T cell repertoires in COVID-19. Study overall: T cells, B-cell-depleted T cells, or PBMCs supplied cDNA or gDNA.

Source study methods: Estimates of nucleated cell counts were drawn from the amplification of reference gene primers. TCRdb's copy holds only in-frame clones and misses some; the assay was immunoSEQ multiplex PCR. V and J calls and clone size are copied from that table; D and trimming were computed from the DNA. The sample has approximately 240,000 clones; 70% to 90% are singletons. The sample taken for sequencing was peripheral blood. This TCR came from a woman aged 18-35 years who had recovered from COVID-19.

The CDR3 nucleotides read TGTGCCAGCAGCTTAGGTGGGGCTCGGTATGGCTACACCTTC. It codes for CASSLGGARYGYTF. The chain has TRBV7-9 and TRBJ1-2; D perhaps matches TRBD1 (5 bases). The CDR3 is 14 amino acids. Germline loops: CDR1 SEHNR, CDR2 FQNEAQ (reference sequence). V dropped 1 base and J dropped 5 bases, with 11 bases sitting between them.